This note documents a single T cell receptor beta chain sequence. Its target is not known. Sequencing was performed with immunoSEQ multiplex PCR; in TCRdb, only in-frame clones are kept and a portion is missing. The sample records roughly 70,000 clones, about nine tenths being singletons. The data were taken from a study of OX40 agonist ivuxolimab in advanced cancers. The wider study: With a range of about 23 to 90, age averaged roughly 60 years, and about 83% were male. Whole-study results and caveats: The antigens recognized by the expanded peripheral T cells, that is their antigen specificity, were not determined. With doses of 0.1 to 3.0 mg/kg, CD4+ and CD8+ blood T cells had undergone clonal expansion by week 6.

The timepoints at which blood was sampled were baseline, cycle 4 day 1, and cycle 7 day 1. Trimming cost V 6 bases and J 5 bases; bases outside gene matches: 8. Germline values: CDR1 SGHRS, CDR2 YFSETQ. CDR3 length: 15 amino acids. The receptor's source is an adult with an advanced solid tumor such as melanoma, head and neck, liver or kidney cancer. The starting material was CD4+ or CD8+ T cells sorted from blood, obtained in a trial of the OX40 agonist ivuxolimab. The chain is built from TRBV5-1 and TRBJ2-2; 9 nucleotides match TRBD1. CDR3 sequence reads: CASTPTGGYTGELFF. The CDR3 nucleotides are TGCGCCAGCACCCCGACAGGGGGATATACCGGGGAGCTGTTTTTT.